The rows below give T cell receptor beta chains drawn from one sample of a study of cytomegalovirus exposure and HLA in healthy donors. The method was immunoSEQ multiplex PCR; TCRdb's version includes in-frame clones alone and lacks a portion of them. The repertoire includes tens of thousands of clones, about 80% of them detected once, and 4.5% to 7% sits in the top ten. Sequenced: PBMCs. The receptors were gathered from a female donor in good health and CMV-seronegative. Both conserved end residues are part of each CDR3. Size is omitted from some rows. Given values are once, few, many or a class for expanded clones.

J gene	V gene	CDR3 length	clone size	CDR3 protein
TRBJ2-7	TRBV7-2	14	.	CASNPGRGSYEQYF
TRBJ2-1	TRBV15	11	.	CATSINNEQFF
TRBJ1-4	TRBV4-3	15	.	CASSPVGTGDEKLFF
TRBJ2-1	TRBV5-1	15	.	CASSLGGTGVSEQFF
TRBJ2-1	TRBV6-5	14	.	CASSMGLNYNEQFF
TRBJ2-7	TRBV27	16	.	CASSFEAARFGYEQYF
TRBJ1-1	TRBV6-1	14	.	CASSTGFMNTEAFF
TRBJ2-3	TRBV7-8	15	.	CASSLSGVLTDTQYF
TRBJ1-6	TRBV10-3	13	.	CAIQQGSGSPLHF
TRBJ2-7	TRBV28	14	.	CASSLTGSAYEQYF
TRBJ2-7	TRBV6-1	15	once	CASTPGGSNSYEQYF
TRBJ2-1	TRBV6-5	15	.	CASRQLAGGRNEQFF
TRBJ2-1	TRBV18	16	.	CASSPTSASSYNEQFF
TRBJ1-1	TRBV27	14	.	CASSLSRAGTEAFF
TRBJ2-3	TRBV28	12	.	CASTYSGDTQYF
TRBJ1-4	TRBV28	14	.	CASHSGTANEKLFF
TRBJ2-7	TRBV18	15	.	CASQNRGTSDYEQYF
TRBJ1-2	TRBV28	13	.	CASRLQGGYGYTF
TRBJ1-5	TRBV28	14	.	CASSLDGHNQPQHF
TRBJ2-3	TRBV4-3	15	.	CASSQARQGADTQYF
TRBJ2-5	TRBV7-7	12	once	CASSPDRETQYF
TRBJ1-1	TRBV2	14	.	CASSMDSTPTEAFF
TRBJ2-3	TRBV10-3	15	few	CAISEYEGVGDTQYF
TRBJ2-7	TRBV28	18	once	CASSLPARKGTSSYEQYF
TRBJ1-2	TRBV9	14	few	CASSLTGEDYGYTF
TRBJ1-1	TRBV2	13	.	CASSELVSTEAFF
TRBJ1-2	TRBV5-1	13	.	CASRGQDGYGYTF
TRBJ2-7	TRBV6-5	15	.	CASTRRLDGAYEQYF
TRBJ2-3	TRBV29-1	13	once	CSVAQSSTDTQYF
TRBJ2-7	TRBV4-1	15	.	CASSPEDRSTYEQYF
TRBJ2-3	TRBV6-1	13	.	CASSDGQTDTQYF
TRBJ2-1	TRBV25-1	14	.	CASSVFSGSNEQFF
TRBJ2-5	TRBV5-1	15	.	CASSLGGVSGETQYF
TRBJ2-1	TRBV29-1	11	.	CSYGGGTEQFF
TRBJ2-5	TRBV18	14	.	CASSPREGGETQYF
TRBJ1-5	TRBV28	14	.	CASSTTGLNQPQHF
TRBJ1-4	TRBV4-1	16	few	CASSQLTQGVNEKLFF
TRBJ2-1	TRBV28	13	.	CASSPAQGNEQFF
TRBJ2-5	TRBV29-1	14	.	CSVVVAGGQETQYF
TRBJ1-2	TRBV28	13	.	CASSLEAYYGYTF
TRBJ2-2	TRBV18	14	.	CASSPLQNTGELFF
TRBJ1-6	TRBV15	15	.	CATSSDRGWDSPLHF
TRBJ1-5	TRBV4-1	15	.	CASSQAQGSNQPQHF
TRBJ2-3	TRBV14	16	.	CASSHHASISRNTQYF
TRBJ2-1	TRBV2	13	few	CASAQSPNNEQFF
TRBJ1-1	TRBV11-2	16	once	CASTSSQARMNTEAFF
TRBJ2-1	TRBV28	13	.	CATSGGSNNEQFF
TRBJ1-4	TRBV7-9	15	few	CASSLDNRKNEKLFF
TRBJ2-1	TRBV6-5	15	.	CASSRRWSSYNEQFF
TRBJ2-5	TRBV29-1	13	.	CSAIGQGGETQYF